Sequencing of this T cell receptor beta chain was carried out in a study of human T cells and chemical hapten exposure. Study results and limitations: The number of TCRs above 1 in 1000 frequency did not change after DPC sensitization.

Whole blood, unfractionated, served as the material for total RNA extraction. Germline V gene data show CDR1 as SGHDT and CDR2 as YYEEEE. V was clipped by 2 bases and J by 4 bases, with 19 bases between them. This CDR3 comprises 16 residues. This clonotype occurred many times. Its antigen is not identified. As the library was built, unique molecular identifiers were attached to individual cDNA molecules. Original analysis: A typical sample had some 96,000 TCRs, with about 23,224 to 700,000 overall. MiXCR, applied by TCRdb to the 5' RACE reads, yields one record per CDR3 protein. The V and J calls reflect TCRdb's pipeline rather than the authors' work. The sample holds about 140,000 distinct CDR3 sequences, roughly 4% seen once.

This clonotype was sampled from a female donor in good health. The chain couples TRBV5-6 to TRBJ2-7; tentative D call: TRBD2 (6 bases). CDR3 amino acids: CASSFGSGVIGYEQYF. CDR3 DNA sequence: TGTGCCAGCAGCTTCGGGAGCGGCGTTATAGGGTACGAGCAGTACTTC.